This TCR delta chain was documented in a study of gamma-delta chains in newborns, infants, children. Study-level background: Microbial exposure reportedly drives polyclonal innate γδ T cell expansion after birth.

TCRdb applied CATT to the reads for clone calling. The profile shows fewer than 13,000 delta-chain clones, approximately 9.5% of them singletons. Deletions cut 2 bases from V and 2 bases from J, with 18 bases between. The CDR3 spans 15 residues. CDR1 and CDR2 from the germline V gene are TVYSNPD and GDNSRS (reference sequence). This clone was detected a few times. The clonotype originates from a child who was a newborn, infant or young child, either healthy, febrile or measles-vaccinated (not recorded which). This chain joins TRDV3 and TRDJ1; a weak D match, TRDD2 (5 bases). The sample consisted of blood. The CDR3 nucleotides read TGTGCCTTTTTGTCTTCCGTATCGGGGACCGATAAACTCATCTTT. Its translation: CAFLSSVSGTDKLIF.